This paragraph covers one TCR beta chain sequence. Its target antigen remains unknown. Base-call qualities are not available, and no considerably larger clone is one nucleotide away. The data belong to a study of blood T cell repertoires in COVID-19 (dated by TCRdb to 2018 to 2021). Notes on the research overall: Samples covering the acute and convalescent phases of COVID-19 were provided by collaborators in the United States, Italy and Spain. The material from the prospective study consisted of cDNA or gDNA derived from T cells, B-cell-depleted T cells, or PBMCs. Deeply sampled blood TCRbeta repertoires from subjects exposed to, actively infected with, or recovered from COVID-19 were included in the dataset. Sample metadata almost always included a de-identified subject ID, COVID-19 status, age in years and sex. Samples came from the ongoing ImmuneRACE study (first 160 participants) plus 1,254 subjects from 6 global collaborators. HLA class I and class II types, where available, came from metadata supplied by the sample provider rather than from assay-based typing. The repertoires were released in a freely available public database intended as a resource for research on the immune response to SARS-CoV-2. General study outcomes and caveats: The amount of clinical and demographic metadata varied by source and participant and was provided uncurated.

Its CDR3 holds 14 amino acids, cysteine through phenylalanine. This entry keeps only the CDR3 DNA: 42 bases, framed from base 1. The junction carries 13 bases between V and J, which are trimmed by 1 base and 5 bases respectively. CDR1 and CDR2 are drawn from the germline V gene (reference sequence): SGHNT, YYREEE. Each collaborating institution followed its own protocols to collect whole blood in K2EDTA tubes. For TCRbeta analysis, collaborators shipped samples as frozen whole blood, isolated PBMCs, or DNA extracted from either of those sample types. TCRbeta CDR3 regions were amplified from genomic DNA by means of the immunoSEQ Assay, a bias-controlled multiplex PCR. The study's processing was this. Nucleated cell counts per sample were estimated from amplification of reference gene primers within the assay. To quantify the absolute abundance of each unique TCRbeta CDR3 rearrangement, sequence reads were collapsed and filtered. For each sample, productive Simpson clonality was calculated as the square root of Simpson's diversity index across productive rearrangements. Not all clones reach the TCRdb copy of this immuneACCESS table, which keeps in-frame sequences only. Checked studies attribute under half of the gap to unresolved V genes and leave the rest unexplained. The DNA was the basis for D and trimming; V, J and clone size are from that table. Here the sample has about 150,000 clones; approximately 88% occur a single time. The ten largest make up 10% to 13% of the sample.

The chain was built from TRBV5-4 and TRBJ2-7; matching of 5 bases hints at TRBD1 as the D gene. The sequence was obtained from a man in his fifties or sixties with active or convalescent COVID-19. The source material was peripheral blood. The base sequence is TGTGCCAGCAGCTTGCCAACAGGCTACAACGAGCAGTACTTC. Its protein is CASSLPTGYNEQYF. Here the CDR3 is joined to the reference TRBV5-4 and TRBJ2-7 genes, and the full variable domain is: ETGVTQSPTHLIKTRGQQVTLRCSSQSGHNTVSWYQQALGQGPQFIFQYYREEENGRGNFPPRFSGLQFPNYSSELNVNALELDDSALYLCASSLPTGYNEQYFGPGTRLTVT.